This T cell receptor beta chain was profiled in a study of blood T cell repertoires in COVID-19. Assay: immunoSEQ multiplex PCR; the TCRdb copy retains only in-frame clones and omits some. Here the sample spans about 100,000 clones, approximately 91% being singletons. V lost 4 bases to trimming and J lost 5 bases, with 16 bases between them. The CDR3 covers 15 residues. Germline CDR1 is SEHNR and CDR2 is FQNEAQ (reference sequence). The chain recombines TRBV7-9 with TRBJ2-3; TRBD1 is a possible D gene (6 bases). The sample consisted of peripheral blood. This TCR was recovered from a man in his fifties with active COVID-19. The DNA for the CDR3 is TGTGCCAGCAGCTCACGGACAGACCCTGGAGATACGCAGTATTTT. Translated: CASSSRTDPGDTQYF. Variable domain in full (rest from reference TRBV7-9 and TRBJ2-3): DTGVSQNPRHKITKRGQNVTFRCDPISEHNRLYWYRQTLGQGPEFLTYFQNEAQLEKSRLLSDRFSAERPKGSFSTLEIQRTEQGDSAMYLCASSSRTDPGDTQYFGPGTRLTVL.